The 30 T cell receptor beta chains below all came from one sample that was sequenced in a study of CD8 T cells in Susac syndrome. Random hexamers were used to reverse transcribe an amount of roughly 0.5 to 1 ug RNA. MiXCR, applied by TCRdb to the immunoSEQ multiplex PCR reads, yields one record per CDR3 protein. Seen here are about 300,000 distinct CDR3 sequences, roughly 90% observed once, and the top ten hold around 0.18%. Sequenced: CD8+ T cells from PBMCs. Receptors were obtained from a human donor with multiple sclerosis.

This sequence joins TRBV28 and TRBJ2-3, with 8 bases aligning to TRBD2. Trimming took 5 bases from V and 4 from J; bases not matched to a gene: 5. CDR1 and CDR2 from the germline V gene are MDHEN and SYDVKM. This CDR3 is built from 14 residues. The CDR3 loop is CASSTGGPSDTQYF. The CDR3 nucleotides read TGTGCCAGCAGTACGGGAGGGCCGTCAGATACGCAGTATTTT.

The chain carries TRBV18 and TRBJ2-1; D is uncertain. The V end lost 2 bases, the J end lost 9 bases, and 17 bases lay between the germline ends. CDR1 is KGHSH, CDR2 LQKENI, per germline. This CDR3 comprises 15 residues. The CDR3 spells CASSPTTGSRSEQFF. The CDR3 coding sequence is TGTGCCAGCTCACCAACTACCGGGTCACGCAGTGAGCAGTTCTTC.

The chain employs TRBV19 and TRBJ2-1; TRBD2 matches at 8 bases. Per the germline V gene, CDR1 is LNHDA and CDR2 is SQIVND (reference sequence). V shed 3 bases, J shed 6 bases, and the junction held 4 bases outside the gene matches. The length of the CDR3 is 14 residues. The CDR3 here is CASSMGGLANEQFF. The DNA of the CDR3 is TGTGCCAGTAGTATGGGTGGACTAGCCAATGAGCAGTTCTTC.

This rearrangement joins TRBV12-3 or TRBV12-4 to TRBJ1-1; 7 bases fit TRBD1. V gave up 7 bases and J gave up 4 bases; unmatched junction bases: 12. The CDR3 has 15 amino acids. Written as DNA, the CDR3 is TGTGCCAGCATAGTCCTCCAGGGGGAGGGCACTGAAGCTTTCTTT. Amino acids: CASIVLQGEGTEAFF.

The chain employs TRBV28 and TRBJ2-7, with 10 bases matching TRBD1. The CDR3 length is 18 residues. The ends lost 2 bases at V and 0 bases at J; junction bases unmatched: 10. Germline CDR1 and CDR2: MDHEN and SYDVKM. The CDR3 DNA is TGTGCCAGCAGTTTACTTATTGTGACAGGGGGCTTCTCCTACGAGCAGTACTTC. It specifies CASSLLIVTGGFSYEQYF.

This clonotype was found once. J is TRBJ2-5 and V is TRBV7-8; 9 bases agree with TRBD1. There are 14 residues in the CDR3. The V segment lost 5 bases and the J segment 5 bases; nucleotides outside the gene matches: 6. Germline loops: CDR1 SGHVS, CDR2 FQNEAQ. CDR3 protein: CASSGRTGDETQYF. CDR3 nucleotide sequence: TGTGCCAGCAGCGGCCGGACAGGGGACGAGACCCAGTACTTC. The full variable domain, completed using reference TRBV7-8 and TRBJ2-5, is GAGVSQSPRYKVAKRGQDVALRCDPISGHVSLFWYQQALGQGPEFLTYFQNEAQLDKSGLPSDRFFAERPEGSVSTLKIQRTQQEDSAVYLCASSGRTGDETQYFGPGTRLLVL.

The chain is built from TRBV20-1 and TRBJ2-7; possibly TRBD1 for D (6 bases). Germline V gene data show CDR1 as DFQATT and CDR2 as SNEGSKA (reference sequence). The V end was cut by 0 bases, the J end by 8 bases, with 11 bases between. This CDR3 is 12 amino acids long. The CDR3 reads CSARDMTGQQYF. The DNA for the CDR3 is TGCAGTGCTAGAGATATGACAGGACAGCAGTACTTC.

This chain connects TRBV11-2 to TRBJ2-3; D might be TRBD1 or TRBD2, each matching 5 bases. The CDR3 is made up of 13 amino acids. Germline V CDR1 and CDR2: SGHAT, FQNNGV. V lost 1 base and J lost 6, with 8 bases in between. CDR3: CASSLVWGDTQYF. CDR3 nucleotide sequence: TGTGCCAGCAGCTTAGTCTGGGGGGATACGCAGTATTTT.

The rearrangement joins TRBV28 to TRBJ2-7; D might be TRBD2 (6 bases). The length of the CDR3 is 17 residues. With 3 bases removed from V and 5 bases from J, the gap between germline ends came to 23 bases. Germline CDR1 and CDR2: MDHEN and SYDVKM. The CDR3 spells CASSFPPFGETGDEQYF. The CDR3 DNA follows: TGTGCCAGCAGTTTCCCCCCCTTCGGGGAGACGGGGGACGAGCAGTACTTC.

The chain is built from TRBV9 and TRBJ2-1; possible D gene TRBD2, 7 bases. The ends were cut back, 7 bases at V and 6 bases at J, with 8 bases in the middle. Germline V gene data show CDR1 as SGDLS and CDR2 as YYNGEE. The CDR3 loop spans 11 amino acids. This CDR3 is CASRGANEQFF. The CDR3 coding sequence is TGTGCCAGCCGGGGGGCCAATGAGCAGTTCTTC.

This rearrangement joins TRBV4-1 to TRBJ1-4; D is perhaps TRBD1 (5 bases). The CDR3 loop spans 16 amino acids. V was clipped by 0 bases and J by 8 bases, with 16 bases between them. CDR1 is MGHRA and CDR2 is YSYEKL in the germline V gene. CDR3 protein: CASSQDLAGENEKLFF. The CDR3 bases are TGCGCCAGCAGCCAAGATCTGGCGGGGGAAAACGAAAAACTGTTTTTT.

Comment on this clonotype: A read error may account for a junction end that differs from germline. The genes are TRBV29-1 and TRBJ2-1; D remains ambiguous. This CDR3 is 10 amino acids long. The germline V gene has CDR1 SQVTM and CDR2 ANQGSEA. The CDR3 is CSVEAPLTSF. The CDR3 coding sequence is TGCAGCGTTGAGGCCCCCTTAACTTCTTTC.

This clonotype has just a few counts. This chain connects TRBV27 to TRBJ2-7, with 12 bases identical to TRBD1. Trimming took 3 bases from V and 6 from J; bases not matched to a gene: 3. CDR1 is MNHEY and CDR2 is SMNVEV in the germline V gene (reference sequence). The CDR3 is made up of 14 amino acids. The CDR3 DNA follows: TGTGCCAGCAGTTTGGGGACAGGGGGCGGCGAGCAGTACTTC. Amino acid sequence: CASSLGTGGGEQYF.

The chain combines TRBV10-3 with TRBJ2-2; TRBD1 agrees at 7 bases. Germline V CDR1 and CDR2: ENHRY, SYGVKD. This CDR3 contains 17 residues. The V segment lost 8 bases and the J segment 6 bases; nucleotides outside the gene matches: 18. CDR3 DNA: TGTGCCATCGCCCGGAGCCAGGGGGAGAATGGACCCGGGGAGCTGTTTTTT. This encodes CAIARSQGENGPGELFF.

The chain joins TRBV3-1 to TRBJ2-4; a weak D match, TRBD2 (6 bases). CDR3 size: 16 residues. Per germline, CDR1 LGHDT and CDR2 YNNKEL (reference sequence). V lost 4 bases and J lost 1, with 14 bases in between. The chain's CDR3 is CASSPPRGVAKNIQYF. CDR3 DNA sequence: TGTGCCAGCAGCCCTCCGCGGGGAGTGGCCAAAAACATTCAGTACTTC. The variable domain in full, completed from reference TRBV3-1 and TRBJ2-4, reads DTAVSQTPKYLVTQMGNDKSIKCEQNLGHDTMYWYKQDSKKFLKIMFSYNNKELIINETVPNRFSPKSPDKAHLNLHINSLELGDSAVYFCASSPPRGVAKNIQYFGAGTRLSVL.

The chain employs TRBV15 and TRBJ1-1; 7 bases agree with TRBD1. This CDR3 has 14 residues. CDR1 and CDR2 (germline): LNHNV, YYDKDF (reference sequence). Unmatched junction bases numbered 6, after V lost 3 bases and J lost 5 bases. CDR3 DNA: TGTGCCACCAGCAGCCAGGGGGTTTTGACTGAAGCTTTCTTT. This translates into CATSSQGVLTEAFF.

The chain is built from TRBV11-3 and TRBJ2-4; D is ambiguous. Trimming pared 0 bases from V and 0 bases from J, leaving 6 bases between. This CDR3 is 15 amino acids long. Germline V gene sequence: CDR1 SGHNT, CDR2 YENEEA. The CDR3 DNA sequence: TGTGCCAGCAGCTTAGACGGATCAGCCAAAAACATTCAGTACTTC. It codes for CASSLDGSAKNIQYF. The full variable domain, in which reference TRBV11-3 and TRBJ2-4 provide the parts outside the CDR3, is EAGVVQSPRYKIIEKKQPVAFWCNPISGHNTLYWYLQNLGQGPELLIRYENEEAVDDSQLPKDRFSAERLKGVDSTLKIQPAELGDSAVYLCASSLDGSAKNIQYFGAGTRLSVL.

The chain links TRBV19 to TRBJ1-1, with TRBD1 matching 9 bases. CDR3 length: 14 amino acids. With 6 bases clipped from V and 5 bases from J, the junction kept 7 bases outside the gene matches. Per the germline V gene, CDR1 is LNHDA and CDR2 is SQIVND (reference sequence). CDR3 DNA: TGTGCCAGTAGCCCCGGGACAGGGCAAACTGAAGCTTTCTTT. Its translation: CASSPGTGQTEAFF.

The rearrangement links TRBV28 to TRBJ2-3, with D possibly being TRBD1 or TRBD2 (5 bases each). Germline V gene sequence: CDR1 MDHEN, CDR2 SYDVKM. The ends were cut back, 3 bases at V and 0 bases at J, with 13 bases in the middle. This CDR3 spans 16 amino acids. CDR3: CASSLLGVGSTDTQYF. CDR3 DNA sequence: TGTGCCAGCAGTTTGTTGGGGGTGGGTAGCACAGATACGCAGTATTTT.

The V and J genes are TRBV7-2 and TRBJ2-7; 10 nucleotides agree with TRBD2. CDR3 size: 17 residues. Germline V gene data show CDR1 as SGHTA and CDR2 as FQGNSA. With V trimmed by 3 bases and J by 4 bases, 12 bases remained unmatched. The CDR3 sequence is CASSFLSSGSGTYEQYF. CDR3 DNA: TGTGCCAGCAGCTTTTTGTCTAGCGGGAGTGGGACTTACGAGCAGTACTTC.

V gene TRBV9 combines with J gene TRBJ2-6, with TRBD1 matching 7 bases. The CDR3 loop spans 14 amino acids. Looked up from germline, CDR1 is SGDLS and CDR2 is YYNGEE. V dropped 6 bases and J dropped 1; count of bases not matched to a gene: 1. Written as DNA, the CDR3 is TGTGCCAGCAAACAGGGGTCTGGGGCCAACGTCCTGACTTTC. This encodes CASKQGSGANVLTF.

The chain couples TRBV30 to TRBJ2-5; D is unresolved. The CDR3 totals 13 residues. Germline CDR1 GTSNPN, CDR2 SVGIG (reference sequence). V lost 5 bases to trimming and J lost 10 bases, with 20 bases between them. In DNA form, the CDR3 reads TGTGCCTGGGAAACTGGGCTAGATTCAAACCAGTACTTC. Its protein product is CAWETGLDSNQYF.

This rearrangement joins TRBV7-9 to TRBJ1-1, with no clear D. V lost 4 bases to trimming and J lost 0 bases, with 18 bases between them. Germline V lookup: CDR1 SEHNR, CDR2 FQNEAQ (reference sequence). This CDR3 has 17 residues. The chain's CDR3 is CASSSTLSESLNTEAFF. The CDR3, as DNA: TGTGCCAGCAGCTCAACCCTTTCAGAGAGCTTGAACACTGAAGCTTTCTTT. The whole variable domain, remainder taken from reference TRBV7-9 and TRBJ1-1, is DTGVSQNPRHKITKRGQNVTFRCDPISEHNRLYWYRQTLGQGPEFLTYFQNEAQLEKSRLLSDRFSAERPKGSFSTLEIQRTEQGDSAMYLCASSSTLSESLNTEAFFGQGTRLTVV.

The genes are TRBV7-2 and TRBJ2-2; D not resolved. The germline V and J ends were trimmed by 5 bases and 8 bases, with 6 bases remaining between them. Germline V CDR1 and CDR2: SGHTA, FQGNSA. CDR3 length equals 11 residues. The CDR3 bases are TGTGCCAGCAGCCAGGCAGGGGAGCTGTTTTTT. It is translated as CASSQAGELFF.

The chain combines TRBV30 with TRBJ1-1; D remains ambiguous. V lost 0 bases and J lost 1, with 6 bases in between. Germline-derived CDR1 and CDR2 are GTSNPN and SVGIG (reference sequence). The CDR3 is 13 amino acids. The CDR3 nucleotides are TGTGCCTGGAGTGTGCCAGCGAACACTGAAGCTTTCTTT. This sequence encodes CAWSVPANTEAFF.

The chain recombines TRBV19 with TRBJ1-2, with D possibly matching TRBD1 (5 bases). Trimming cost V 11 bases and J 2 bases, with 12 bases left between them. This CDR3 comprises 12 residues. The germline gives CDR1 LNHDA, CDR2 SQIVND (reference sequence). CDR3 in DNA: TGTGCCGCGGGAGGGGTAAACTATGGCTACACCTTC. Translation gives CAAGGVNYGYTF.

The count of this clonotype is one. This chain uses TRBV7-9 with TRBJ2-1; 7 bases are shared with TRBD2. V lost 6 bases to trimming and J lost 7 bases; unmatched junction nucleotides: 6. The CDR3 length is 13 residues. Germline assignment: CDR1 SEHNR and CDR2 FQNEAQ (reference sequence). The CDR3 coding sequence is TGTGCCAGCAGTTCCGGGACTAAAAATGAGCAGTTCTTC. Amino acids: CASSSGTKNEQFF.

This rearrangement joins TRBV19 to TRBJ2-1; 9 nucleotides align to TRBD1. The CDR3 length is 15 residues. With 7 bases clipped from V and 6 bases from J, the junction kept 10 bases outside the gene matches. The germline gives CDR1 LNHDA, CDR2 SQIVND (reference sequence). This CDR3 reads CASTTGTGLPNEQFF. For the CDR3, the DNA is TGTGCCAGTACCACCGGGACAGGGCTACCCAATGAGCAGTTCTTC.

This chain links TRBV3-1 with TRBJ2-5; no clear D gene. Trimming shortened V by 2 bases and J by 5 bases, and 24 bases separated the two germline ends. The CDR3 runs to 18 residues. Germline-derived CDR1 and CDR2 are LGHDT and YNNKEL (reference sequence). The CDR3 coding sequence is TGTGCCAGCAGCCAACCGCCTTGGACGGATTTTCGCAGGGAGACCCAGTACTTC. It translates to CASSQPPWTDFRRETQYF.

V is TRBV30 and J is TRBJ2-1; TRBD2 might be the D (5 bases). This CDR3 contains 15 residues. Trimming took 3 bases from V and 0 from J, leaving 12 bases between them. Germline CDR1 reads GTSNPN; CDR2 reads SVGIG (reference sequence). The CDR3, as DNA: TGTGCCTGGAGATCTCCCACTAGCTCCTACAATGAGCAGTTCTTC. Translation: CAWRSPTSSYNEQFF.